The clone carrying this T cell receptor (beta chain) has at least ten counts. The cDNA was synthesized by 5'RACE incorporating 10-nucleotide random UMIs. TCRdb re-derived calls from the 5' RACE reads in MiXCR, one entry per CDR3 protein. The sample consists of some 66,000 distinct CDR3 sequences, 3% to 3.5% of them appearing once. The unsorted libraries were made from 2 million PBMCs kept at -80 C. This sample is drawn from a study of neurological immune-mediated disorders. The TCR sequence derives from a man aged 40-49 years with multiple sclerosis. Sample: PBMCs.

The CDR3 sequence is CASTEGGVNTEAFF. The CDR3 nucleotides read TGTGCCAGCACCGAGGGAGGGGTGAACACTGAAGCTTTCTTT. V usage is TRBV7-9 and J usage is TRBJ1-1; D perhaps matches TRBD1 (5 bases). The germline gives CDR1 SEHNR, CDR2 FQNEAQ (reference sequence). Between the trimmed V and J ends, which lost 7 bases and 0 bases, there was a span of 12 bases. The CDR3 covers 14 residues.